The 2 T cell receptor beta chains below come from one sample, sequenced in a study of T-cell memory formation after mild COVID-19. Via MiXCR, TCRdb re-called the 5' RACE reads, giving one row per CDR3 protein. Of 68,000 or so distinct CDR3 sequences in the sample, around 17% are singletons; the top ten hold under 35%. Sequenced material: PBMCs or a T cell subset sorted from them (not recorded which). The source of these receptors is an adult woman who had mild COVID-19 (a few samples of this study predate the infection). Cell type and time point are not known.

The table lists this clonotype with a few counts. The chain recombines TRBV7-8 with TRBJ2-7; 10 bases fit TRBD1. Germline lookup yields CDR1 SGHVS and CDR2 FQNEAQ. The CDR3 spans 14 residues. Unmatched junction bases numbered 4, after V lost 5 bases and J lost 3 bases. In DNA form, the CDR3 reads TGTGCCAGCAGCCCGGACAGGGGGAACTACGAGCAGTACTTC. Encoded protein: CASSPDRGNYEQYF.

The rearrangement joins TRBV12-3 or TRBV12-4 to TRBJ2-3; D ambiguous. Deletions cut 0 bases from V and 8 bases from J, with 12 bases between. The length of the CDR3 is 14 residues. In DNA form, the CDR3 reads TGTGCCAGCAGTTTAGCGGTTGTTTGGGGTACGCAGTATTTT. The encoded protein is CASSLAVVWGTQYF.